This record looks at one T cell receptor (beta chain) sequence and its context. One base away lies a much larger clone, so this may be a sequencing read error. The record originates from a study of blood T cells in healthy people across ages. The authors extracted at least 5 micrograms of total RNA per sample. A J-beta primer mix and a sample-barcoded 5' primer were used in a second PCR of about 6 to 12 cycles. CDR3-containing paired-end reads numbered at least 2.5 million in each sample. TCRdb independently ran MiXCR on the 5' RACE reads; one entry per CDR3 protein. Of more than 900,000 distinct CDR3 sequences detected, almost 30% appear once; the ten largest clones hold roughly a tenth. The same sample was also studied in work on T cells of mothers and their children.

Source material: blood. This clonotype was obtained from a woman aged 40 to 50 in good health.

CDR3 DNA sequence: TGCGCCAGCAGCCTCCGGGACAGCTACTATGGCTTCACCTTC. Its translation is CASSLRDSYYGFTF. The rearrangement joins TRBV4-3 to TRBJ1-2; 7 nucleotides line up with TRBD1. This CDR3 contains 14 residues. CDR1 is LGHNA and CDR2 is YSLEER in the germline V gene.